This T cell receptor (beta chain) was profiled in a study of CXCR3-negative and CXCR3-positive naive CD8 T cells. Points from the study as a whole: Both naive subsets had comparably high diversity; memory CD8+ cells much lower.

As concerns this clonotype: The antigen is not known.

Triplicates of a few hundred thousand cells were sorted from each CD8+ T cell subset. Germline loops: CDR1 SQVTM, CDR2 ANQGSEA. This CDR3 region has 15 residues. UMI-labeled 5' RACE yielded the TRB cDNA libraries. TCRdb reprocessed the 5' RACE reads; each CDR3 protein has one entry and no DNA is given. Its clone listing holds fewer than 55,000 distinct CDR3 sequences. The receptor was isolated from a human donor in good health. Some clones in this sample may be carry-over from other donors' samples. The sequenced material came from naive CXCR3- CD8+ T cells from blood. Subset: CD45RO-CCR7+CD27+CD95- naive CD8+ T cells lacking CXCR3 (TNR3-). The chain combines TRBV29-1 with TRBJ2-3; checking the TCRdb D call of TRBD1 is not possible without DNA. The CDR3 loop is CSVGTPGDDTDKQYF.